This T cell receptor beta chain is from a study of cytomegalovirus exposure and HLA in healthy donors. Sequencing used immunoSEQ multiplex PCR; TCRdb keeps in-frame clones, though not all of them. The sample has almost 70,000 clones; 95% to 96% are singletons. As concerns this clone: Its target is unknown.

Study-level results: Among TCR sequences, most were rare, though some public TCRs appeared in many donors.

This CDR3 spans 13 amino acids. The ends lost 4 bases at V and 5 bases at J; junction bases unmatched: 3. CDR1 and CDR2 (germline): SGHTA, FQGTGA. This clonotype was obtained from a woman aged 18-35 years in good health and CMV-seropositive. Input material: PBMCs. The rearrangement uses TRBV7-3 and TRBJ2-5, with 8 bases identical to TRBD1. The CDR3 loop is CASSSGGMETQYF. The CDR3, as DNA: TGTGCCAGCAGCTCAGGGGGCATGGAGACCCAGTACTTC.